This T cell receptor (beta chain) was captured by sequencing in a study of CD8 T cells in ankylosing spondylitis. Findings of the study overall: Certain motif variants had earlier been reported in reactive arthritis synovial fluid and blood. The study looked at matched synovial fluid samples from ankylosing spondylitis patients. Disease-linked clones were reported to be significantly enriched there. Apparently characteristic of ankylosing spondylitis blood was a TCR beta motif (fewer than ten highly homologous variants).

Per the germline V gene, CDR1 is DFQATT and CDR2 is SNEGSKA (reference sequence). The ends were cut back, 5 bases at V and 6 bases at J, with 13 bases in the middle. The CDR3 is made up of 12 amino acids. In making TCR beta libraries, quantitative 5'-RACE with molecular barcodes was used. TCRdb re-analysed the 5' RACE reads in MiXCR, keeping a single row per CDR3 protein. Counted here are 200,000 to 250,000 distinct CDR3 sequences, about 10% occurring once; the ten biggest clones make up 6% to 7.5%. This clonotype was seen many times. Its antigen is currently unknown. The receptor's source is a male donor with ankylosing spondylitis or in good health (not recorded which). The gene calls are TRBV20-1 and TRBJ1-1; D possibly corresponds to TRBD1 (5 bases). What was sequenced was blood, either unsorted or a sorted T cell fraction (not recorded which). CDR3 region: CSARGPRPEAFF. CDR3 bases: TGCAGTGCTCGGGGCCCCCGTCCTGAAGCTTTCTTT.